This T cell receptor (beta chain) comes out of a study of regulatory T cells in long-lasting Graves disease (dated by TCRdb to about 2021). Concerning the study at large: Persistent Graves' disease meant more than 5 years of antithyroid drug treatment with TSH receptor autoantibodies that stayed positive. A total of around 35 samples underwent TCR sequencing: about 13 from persistent and around 20 from newly diagnosed Graves' disease patients. Persistent Graves' disease patients were compared with newly diagnosed Graves' disease patients by peripheral blood TCR sequencing and RNA sequencing. The study was conducted in China and was registered as a clinical trial. On average, persistent Graves' disease patients in the clinical cohort had been on antithyroid drugs for approximately 10 years.

This clonotype appeared a few times. Its antigen target is currently unknown. The record has no base qualities; no much larger clone is one base away. V is trimmed back by 5 bases and J by 2 bases, and the junction contains 15 bases that no gene match accounts for. CDR1 and CDR2 are drawn from the germline V gene (reference sequence): DFQATT, SNEGSKA. From cysteine to phenylalanine, the CDR3 is 17 amino acids long. The read is trimmed to its CDR3 DNA, 51 bases read in frame from base 1. Study-wide findings and limitations: Persistent patients shared more public clonotypes among themselves (over 2,500) than newly diagnosed patients did (approximately 870). As a limitation, the authors acknowledged that the small sample size may reduce accuracy. Compared with newly diagnosed patients, patients with persistent Graves' disease had lower TCR Shannon entropy and fewer highly expanded clones, which suggests clonal expansion. Preferential use of TRBV28, TRBJ1-2 and TRBJ2-5 was observed in persistent disease, whereas TRBV20-1 and TRBJ2-1 were favored in newly diagnosed disease. Because the primary lesion, thyroid tissue, could not be accessed, the study looked at peripheral blood alone. Sequencing and analysis were limited to the TCR beta chain.

Explained via the paper, the time point label denotes: persistent/refractory GD, antithyroid drugs over 5 years with positive TRAb. For both TCR sequencing and RNA sequencing, RNA was extracted from PBMCs using TRIzol. The diagnosis of Graves' disease was made according to American Thyroid Association guidelines. The patients came from an endocrinology department in Xi'an, China. Each patient gave roughly 10 milliliters of peripheral blood, collected in an EDTA anticoagulant tube. Ficoll Paque Plus density gradient separation was used to isolate PBMCs, and no further T cell sorting was done. An Agilent 2100 Bioanalyzer and agarose gel were used to assess RNA quality, and a NanoDrop 2000 was used to measure RNA concentration. Library prep was done by multiplex PCR. Instrument used: Illumina HiSeq 4000. TCR beta libraries were built with iRepertoire HTBI primers and Arm-PCR amplification of CDR3 regions. Gel purification was performed on PCR products prior to sequencing. As for the authors' bioinformatics: Gene usage analysis of CDR3 amino acid clonotypes relied on the approximately 60 TRBV and fewer than 15 TRBJ segments identified across samples. Filtered high-quality paired reads were merged into contigs using COPE and FqMerger. BLAST was used to align contigs to the IMGT TRBV, TRBD and TRBJ reference genes, and CDR3 was defined following IMGT. Highly expanded clones were defined as clonotypes with a frequency above 0.1%. Shannon entropy served as the measure of repertoire diversity, while the Gini coefficient captured V-J evenness. Public clonotypes were defined as clonotypes shared by more than one individual. The public sequencing data were trimmed at Q25 with fastp and processed into clonotypes with MiXCR by TCRdb, which kept only in-frame beta chains. CDR3 protein sequences are deduplicated, and each keeps its most common genes and DNA. TCRdb, not the authors, supplied the V and J calls. This sample gives about 400,000 distinct CDR3 sequences in total; around 21% of them show up just once. Of the sample, roughly 20% falls within the top ten clones.

The receptor was derived from a female donor with Graves disease. The rearrangement combines TRBV20-1 with TRBJ2-3, and 8 bases in between align with TRBD2. Sample: peripheral blood mononuclear cells (PBMCs), taken when the disease was refractory, from a patient treated with antithyroid drugs. The CDR3 has the sequence CSAEGLAQIPYTDTQYF. The DNA is TGCAGTGCTGAAGGACTAGCACAAATTCCCTACACAGATACGCAGTATTTT.